Listed here are 31 T cell receptor beta chains from one sample, sequenced in a study of T cells in localized non-small cell lung cancer. Clones were sequenced by immunoSEQ multiplex PCR, and TCRdb holds only the in-frame ones, with some missing. The sample has around 950 clones; around a third are singletons. Sample: normal lung tissue next to the tumor, taken before any cancer treatment. These receptors all stem from a male donor aged 60 or over with stage II squamous cell lung carcinoma.

The chain combines TRBV18 with TRBJ2-7; 8 bases match TRBD2. The CDR3 is 15 amino acids. The V and J ends lost 2 bases and 3 bases, in that order; junction bases with no gene match: 6. Germline V gene data show CDR1 as KGHSH and CDR2 as LQKENI. The CDR3 protein is CASSPAGGPLYEQYF. The CDR3 coding sequence is TGTGCCAGCTCACCAGCGGGAGGACCCCTCTACGAGCAGTACTTC.

The chain combines TRBV19 with TRBJ2-4; 11 positions agree with TRBD2. V lost 8 bases, J lost 3 bases, and 9 bases stayed unmatched. CDR3 length: 16 amino acids. CDR1 and CDR2 from the germline V gene are LNHDA and SQIVND (reference sequence). CDR3 sequence reads: CASGLAGGEGKNIQYF. CDR3 bases: TGTGCCAGTGGGCTAGCGGGAGGCGAGGGCAAAAACATTCAGTACTTC. The full variable domain, rest sourced from reference TRBV19 and TRBJ2-4, is DGGITQSPKYLFRKEGQNVTLSCEQNLNHDAMYWYRQDPGQGLRLIYYSQIVNDFQKGDIAEGYSVSREKKESFPLTVTSAQKNPTAFYLCASGLAGGEGKNIQYFGAGTRLSVL.

This chain connects TRBV10-3 to TRBJ2-1; D is possibly TRBD1 (5 bases). The germline gives CDR1 ENHRY, CDR2 SYGVKD. The CDR3 runs 12 residues. Trimming stripped 2 bases from V and 8 bases from J, with 7 bases between. The CDR3 coding sequence is TGTGCCATCAGTGAGAGGGGTGATGAGCAGTTCTTC. This codes for CAISERGDEQFF.

The chain employs TRBV11-3 and TRBJ1-2; D call uncertain. In germline, CDR1 is SGHNT, CDR2 YENEEA. This CDR3 region has 17 residues. V was shortened by 5 bases and J by 0 bases, with 19 bases between the two germline ends. DNA for the CDR3: TGTGCCAGCAGCCACACGAGAGCTGTCTGGTCTAACTATGGCTACACCTTC. Translating it yields CASSHTRAVWSNYGYTF.

This chain joins TRBV28 and TRBJ1-1; weak D call: TRBD1 (5 bases). The CDR3 extends over 14 amino acids. Looked up from germline, CDR1 is MDHEN and CDR2 is SYDVKM. The germline V and J ends were trimmed by 7 bases and 1 base, with 13 bases remaining between them. This CDR3 reads CASTALGGNTEAFF. In nucleotides, the CDR3 is TGTGCCAGCACTGCGCTGGGGGGGAACACTGAAGCTTTCTTT.

Judged by abundance, this clone is medium-sized. The CDR3: CASSQRGIGANVLTF. CDR3 DNA sequence: TGTGCCAGCAGCCAAAGGGGGATCGGGGCCAACGTCCTGACTTTC. The chain is built from TRBV11-3 and TRBJ2-6, with D tentatively TRBD1 (6 bases). Trimming removed 5 bases from V and 4 bases from J, with 12 bases in between. The CDR3 spans 15 residues. The germline gives CDR1 SGHNT, CDR2 YENEEA.

V gene TRBV11-3 combines with J gene TRBJ1-1; 8 nucleotides align to TRBD1. CDR3 length: 14 amino acids. Germline trimming cut 7 bases from V and 1 base from J; bases unmatched to any gene: 5. Germline CDR1 is SGHNT and CDR2 is YENEEA. CDR3 region: CASTGGSRNTEAFF. CDR3 DNA sequence: TGTGCCAGCACAGGGGGCTCGCGGAACACTGAAGCTTTCTTT.

The rearrangement uses TRBV28 and TRBJ2-3, with D possibly being TRBD1 (5 bases). The length of the CDR3 is 16 residues. V dropped 1 base and J dropped 0 bases, with 11 bases sitting between them. Germline CDR1 is MDHEN and CDR2 is SYDVKM. CDR3 residues: CASSLFDSPSTDTQYF. CDR3 DNA: TGTGCCAGCAGTTTATTCGACAGCCCTAGCACAGATACGCAGTATTTT.

This chain joins TRBV6-8 and TRBJ2-7; TRBD2 is a possible D gene (6 bases). V was shortened by 4 bases and J by 6 bases, with 10 bases between the two germline ends. Germline CDR1 is MNHGY and CDR2 is SAAAGT. The CDR3 length is 12 residues. DNA of the CDR3: TGTGCCAGCAGTTCCGGGAGTCGCGAGCAGTACTTC. Translating it yields CASSSGSREQYF.

Judged by abundance, this clone is large. The J gene is TRBJ2-5, the V gene TRBV6-8; a weak D match, TRBD2 (5 bases). The germline CDR1 and CDR2 sequences are MNHGY and SAAAGT. This CDR3 is built from 15 residues. Trimming shortened V by 4 bases and J by 1 base, and 13 bases separated the two germline ends. The CDR3 coding sequence is TGTGCCAGCAGTTCCCCTCGGGGTCGCCAAGAGACCCAGTACTTC. Its protein product is CASSSPRGRQETQYF.

This clone was observed a few times. The chain combines TRBV14 with TRBJ2-6; no clear D gene. The germline CDR1 and CDR2 sequences are SGHDN and FVKESK. The CDR3 spans 19 residues. Trimming pared 1 base from V and 0 bases from J, leaving 16 bases between. CDR3: CASSQVGWMSNSGANVLTF. CDR3 nucleotide sequence: TGTGCCAGCAGCCAAGTAGGGTGGATGAGCAACTCTGGGGCCAACGTCCTGACTTTC.

This chain joins TRBV5-1 and TRBJ2-7, with TRBD1 matching 8 bases. Germline trimming cut 3 bases from V and 1 base from J; bases unmatched to any gene: 6. Germline CDR1 is SGHRS and CDR2 is YFSETQ. CDR3 length: 15 residues. CDR3 amino acids: CASSSSGTGSYEQYF. Written as DNA, the CDR3 is TGCGCCAGCAGCTCGTCCGGGACAGGATCCTACGAGCAGTACTTC.

CDR3 loop: CASSRDGRGNSPLHF. In nucleotides, the CDR3 is TGCGCCAGCAGCCGTGATGGTCGGGGCAATTCACCCCTCCACTTT. V is TRBV5-1 and J is TRBJ1-6, with a weak D call TRBD1 (5 bases). The CDR3 extends over 15 amino acids. Germline V gene data show CDR1 as SGHRS and CDR2 as YFSETQ. V was trimmed by 4 bases and J by 7 bases, leaving 15 bases between them.

V and J are TRBV11-3 and TRBJ2-1; the match to TRBD2 covers 13 bases. The CDR3 contains 14 residues. After removal of 5 bases from V and 7 bases from J, the junction contained 2 bases not matched to a gene. In germline, CDR1 is SGHNT, CDR2 YENEEA. CDR3 DNA: TGTGCCAGCAGCGCACTAGCGGGAGGGAATGAGCAGTTCTTC. It yields the protein CASSALAGGNEQFF. Full variable domain (rest looked up from reference TRBV11-3 and TRBJ2-1): EAGVVQSPRYKIIEKKQPVAFWCNPISGHNTLYWYLQNLGQGPELLIRYENEEAVDDSQLPKDRFSAERLKGVDSTLKIQPAELGDSAVYLCASSALAGGNEQFFGPGTRLTVL.

The chain joins TRBV11-3 to TRBJ1-4, with TRBD1 identical over 8 bases. The germline CDR1 and CDR2 sequences are SGHNT and YENEEA. This CDR3 is 14 amino acids long. J gave up 8 bases and V 5 bases, and 7 bases lay outside the gene matches. The CDR3 DNA sequence: TGTGCCAGCAGCCCCGGACAGGGAGACGAAAAACTGTTTTTT. Encoded protein: CASSPGQGDEKLFF.

In its sample, this clone ranks as hyperexpanded. The chain recombines TRBV9 with TRBJ2-1, with D hard to call. Germline-derived CDR1 and CDR2 are SGDLS and YYNGEE. Deletions cut 8 bases from V and 0 bases from J, with 9 bases between. CDR3 length equals 13 residues. The CDR3 region is CARGLGSYNEQFF. CDR3 coding DNA: TGTGCCAGAGGGCTGGGCTCCTACAATGAGCAGTTCTTC.

The gene calls are TRBV6-8 and TRBJ2-7; D possibly corresponds to TRBD2 (6 bases). From germline, CDR1 is MNHGY and CDR2 SAAAGT. V was cut by 6 bases and J by 3 bases, with 18 bases left in between. The CDR3 runs 15 residues. The CDR3 nucleotides read TGTGCCAGCAGCCCAGGGCCTTTGCGGGGCTACGAGCAGTACTTC. Its protein product is CASSPGPLRGYEQYF.

In this sample, this clone turned up once. The V and J genes are TRBV30 and TRBJ1-5; a possible D gene is TRBD1 (6 bases). The V gene lost 2 bases and the J gene lost 7 bases, with 15 bases spanning the gap. CDR3 size: 14 residues. Germline V lookup: CDR1 GTSNPN, CDR2 SVGIG (reference sequence). The CDR3 DNA sequence: TGTGCCTGGAGTTCCACAGCCCAGGGGCAGCCCCAGCATTTT. Translation: CAWSSTAQGQPQHF.

The chain combines TRBV28 with TRBJ1-2; 7 bases line up with TRBD1. The CDR3 has 13 amino acids. Trimming removed 6 bases from V and 8 bases from J; junction bases left unmatched: 9. Germline V gene lookup returns CDR1 MDHEN and CDR2 SYDVKM. CDR3 in amino acids: CASRGGGAVGYTF. The CDR3 DNA reads TGTGCCAGCAGAGGAGGGGGCGCGGTGGGCTACACCTTC.

There are a few counts of this clone. The rearrangement joins TRBV28 to TRBJ2-3, with D perhaps TRBD1 (5 bases). The germline gives CDR1 MDHEN, CDR2 SYDVKM. Between the trimmed V and J ends, which lost 5 bases and 6 bases, there was a span of 15 bases. The CDR3 loop spans 14 amino acids. This chain's CDR3 is CASSPSRTSDTQYF. DNA for the CDR3: TGTGCCAGCAGTCCCTCCAGGACATCCGATACGCAGTATTTT.

This clone turned up a few times. The DNA of the CDR3 is TGTGCCAGCAGCTTAATAGTGTCGGCTGAAGCTTTCTTT. Residues: CASSLIVSAEAFF. The chain joins TRBV7-8 to TRBJ1-1; D gene uncertain. CDR1 is SGHVS, CDR2 FQNEAQ, per germline. The germline V and J ends were trimmed by 2 bases and 6 bases, with 10 bases remaining between them. The CDR3 runs 13 residues.

This clone is labeled as medium-sized. The rearrangement joins TRBV10-3 to TRBJ1-5; maybe TRBD1 (5 bases). The CDR3 has 14 amino acids. V lost 10 bases to trimming and J lost 2 bases, with 15 bases between them. Germline CDR1 is ENHRY and CDR2 is SYGVKD. The CDR3 reads CASGLRGGNQPQHF. The CDR3 DNA is TGTGCCAGCGGGTTACGGGGCGGCAATCAGCCCCAGCATTTT.

The J gene is TRBJ1-6, the V gene TRBV28; TRBD1 is a possible D gene (6 bases). Trimming removed 8 bases from V and 6 bases from J, with 11 bases in between. This CDR3 has 13 residues. From germline, CDR1 is MDHEN and CDR2 SYDVKM. The CDR3 loop reads CASVDSFNSPLHF. The CDR3, as DNA: TGTGCCAGCGTGGACAGTTTTAATTCACCCCTCCACTTT.

The V call is TRBV15, the J call TRBJ2-7, with 8 positions matching TRBD1. V dropped 3 bases and J dropped 2; count of bases not matched to a gene: 12. CDR3 length: 17 residues. Germline V gene sequence: CDR1 LNHNV, CDR2 YYDKDF (reference sequence). CDR3 region: CATSSRLGGTGAYEQYF. The CDR3, as DNA: TGTGCCACCAGCAGCCGCCTCGGCGGGACAGGAGCCTACGAGCAGTACTTC. The variable domain in full, completed from reference TRBV15 and TRBJ2-7, reads DAMVIQNPRYQVTQFGKPVTLSCSQTLNHNVMYWYQQKSSQAPKLLFHYYDKDFNNEADTPDNFQSRRPNTSFCFLDIRSPGLGDTAMYLCATSSRLGGTGAYEQYFGPGTRLTVT.

This clone came up a few times. The chain has TRBV28 and TRBJ2-1, with a weak D call TRBD1 (5 bases). Germline assignment: CDR1 MDHEN and CDR2 SYDVKM. Deletions cut 6 bases from V and 10 bases from J, with 16 bases between. CDR3 length equals 13 residues. The CDR3 bases are TGTGCCAGCAGGGGTCAGGGATCCGTCGAGCAGTTCTTC. This gives the protein CASRGQGSVEQFF.

The V call is TRBV9, the J call TRBJ2-1, with TRBD1 matching 7 bases. V shed 3 bases and J 6 bases; nucleotides not matched to a gene: 6. The germline V gene has CDR1 SGDLS and CDR2 YYNGEE. There are 14 residues in the CDR3. Here the CDR3 reads CASSADRPGNEQFF. The CDR3, as DNA: TGTGCCAGCAGCGCGGACAGGCCTGGCAATGAGCAGTTCTTC.

The J gene is TRBJ2-7, the V gene TRBV6-8; TRBD1 is a possible D gene (6 bases). The germline V and J ends were trimmed by 6 bases and 5 bases, with 17 bases remaining between them. The CDR3 length is 14 residues. Germline CDR1 reads MNHGY; CDR2 reads SAAAGT. CDR3 in amino acids: CASSPTTGPDEQYF. DNA for the CDR3: TGTGCCAGCAGCCCTACTACAGGGCCGGACGAGCAGTACTTC.

The CDR3 region is CASSPDALGSTDTQYF. CDR3 sequence (DNA): TGCGCCAGCAGTCCAGACGCCCTTGGGAGCACAGATACGCAGTATTTT. This chain uses TRBV10-2 with TRBJ2-3; D is undetermined. Trimming took off 5 bases at V and 0 bases at J, with 15 bases between the two ends. CDR3 size: 16 residues. The germline CDR1 and CDR2 sequences are WSHSY and SAAADI.

There are a few counts of this clone. The chain employs TRBV9 and TRBJ2-2; D is unresolved. The CDR3 spans 15 residues. The V and J ends lost 3 bases and 1 base respectively, with 10 bases between them. Germline CDR1 and CDR2: SGDLS and YYNGEE. The CDR3 nucleotides are TGTGCCAGCAGCGGCCGGACGGGGAACACCGGGGAGCTGTTTTTT. It translates to CASSGRTGNTGELFF.

By share of the sample, this clone is large. The genes are TRBV18 and TRBJ1-1; D call uncertain. Germline assignment: CDR1 KGHSH and CDR2 LQKENI. V was shortened by 10 bases and J by 0 bases, with 9 bases between the two germline ends. This CDR3 region has 12 residues. The CDR3 reads CATSSMNTEAFF. DNA of the CDR3: TGTGCCACCTCGAGTATGAACACTGAAGCTTTCTTT.

The chain uses TRBV19 and TRBJ1-1; weak D call: TRBD1 (5 bases). V lost 6 bases to trimming and J lost 0 bases, with 17 bases between them. Germline V gene sequence: CDR1 LNHDA, CDR2 SQIVND (reference sequence). CDR3 length equals 16 residues. The CDR3, as DNA: TGTGCCAGTAGCCCTCCCCGGCAGGGAGTGAACACTGAAGCTTTCTTT. Residues: CASSPPRQGVNTEAFF.